This T cell receptor beta chain was recorded in a study of T cell clonotyping in hematopoietic cell transplantation. The CDR3 totals 15 residues. Germline V CDR1 and CDR2: SGHNT, YENEEA. Trimming stripped 1 base from V and 4 bases from J, with 10 bases between. Using immunoSEQ multiplex PCR, the repertoire was profiled, and TCRdb retains in-frame clones only, with some absent. The profile shows about 44,000 clones, 90% to 95% of them singletons. The sample taken for sequencing was peripheral blood mononuclear cells. The rearrangement uses TRBV11-3 and TRBJ2-2; either TRBD1 or TRBD2 may supply D (5 bases each). This TCR derives from a woman aged 50 to 65 in good health. Some clones in this sample may be carry-over from other donors' samples. The CDR3 is CASSLGSGTTGELFF. CDR3 nucleotides: TGTGCCAGCAGCTTAGGATCGGGGACCACCGGGGAGCTGTTTTTT.